Below are 21 T cell receptor beta chains sequenced from a single sample in a study of blood T cell repertoires in COVID-19. TCRdb's table, derived via immunoSEQ multiplex PCR, lists solely in-frame clones and lacks some. The table has about 50,000 clones, about 83% seen once. What was sequenced was peripheral blood. The receptors were gathered from a woman aged 55-70 years with acute or convalescent COVID-19.

The V call is TRBV6-6, the J call TRBJ2-3; D is uncertain. CDR1 is MNHNY and CDR2 is SVGAGI in the germline V gene (reference sequence). Trimming pared 3 bases from V and 6 bases from J, leaving 10 bases between. This CDR3 has 13 residues. CDR3 in DNA: TGTGCCAGCAGTTATCCCGCGATGGATACGCAGTATTTT. This codes for CASSYPAMDTQYF.

CDR3 protein: CAWSVGNGNTIYF. CDR3 DNA: TGTGCCTGGAGTGTCGGGAATGGAAACACCATATATTTT. The V gene is TRBV30, the J gene TRBJ1-3; D not certain. Germline CDR1 is GTSNPN and CDR2 is SVGIG (reference sequence). V lost 0 bases, J lost 3 bases, and 6 bases lay in between. The length of the CDR3 is 13 residues.

This chain links TRBV4-1 with TRBJ2-5; TRBD1 matches 7 bases. The germline CDR1 and CDR2 sequences are MGHRA and YSYEKL. Trimming cost V 4 bases and J 4 bases; bases outside gene matches: 3. The CDR3 consists of 13 residues. The DNA of the CDR3 is TGCGCCAGCAGCCCTGAGGGGGCAGAGACCCAGTACTTC. Translation gives CASSPEGAETQYF.

The chain links TRBV11-2 to TRBJ1-2; 8 positions agree with TRBD1. This CDR3 has 14 residues. The ends lost 5 bases at V and 8 bases at J; junction bases unmatched: 10. Germline values: CDR1 SGHAT, CDR2 FQNNGV. The CDR3 DNA reads as TGTGCCAGCAGCCACCGGACAGGGTTTTTCGGCTACACCTTC. Translated: CASSHRTGFFGYTF.

This chain links TRBV3-1 (or the pseudogene TRBV3-2) with TRBJ1-4, with D maybe TRBD1 (6 bases). Per germline, CDR1 LGHDT and CDR2 YNNKEL (reference sequence). The V gene lost 6 bases and the J gene lost 0 bases, with 14 bases spanning the gap. The length of the CDR3 is 16 residues. The CDR3: CASSDRQETTNEKLFF. The CDR3 DNA follows: TGTGCCAGCAGTGACCGACAGGAAACAACTAATGAAAAACTGTTTTTT.

The rearrangement joins TRBV5-6 to TRBJ2-1, with 8 bases identical to TRBD2. The CDR3 extends over 16 amino acids. With 2 bases clipped from V and 4 bases from J, the junction kept 8 bases outside the gene matches. The V gene's germline CDR1 is SGHDT and CDR2 YYEEEE. CDR3 amino acids: CASSFLGLAGYNEQFF. The CDR3 nucleotides read TGTGCCAGCAGCTTCCTGGGCCTAGCGGGTTACAATGAGCAGTTCTTC.

The chain combines TRBV18 with TRBJ1-5; possibly TRBD1 for D (6 bases). The CDR3 consists of 15 residues. Germline lookup yields CDR1 KGHSH and CDR2 LQKENI. V gave up 3 bases and J gave up 2 bases, with 11 bases separating them. The CDR3 sequence: CASSPGGGGNQPQHF. The CDR3 nucleotides are TGTGCCAGCTCACCCGGAGGGGGGGGCAATCAGCCCCAGCATTTT.

J is TRBJ2-7 and V is TRBV7-9; D not certain. The CDR3 loop spans 11 amino acids. The V gene's germline CDR1 is SEHNR and CDR2 FQNEAQ (reference sequence). The V and J ends lost 8 bases and 6 bases respectively, with 11 bases between them. CDR3 DNA sequence: TGTGCCAGCGGGTTGGGCGCCGAGCAGTACTTC. Protein: CASGLGAEQYF.

V usage is TRBV6-5 and J usage is TRBJ2-7; D possibly corresponds to TRBD1 (5 bases). This CDR3 contains 12 residues. The germline V and J ends were trimmed by 5 bases and 4 bases, with 9 bases remaining between them. Germline assignment: CDR1 MNHEY and CDR2 SVGAGI. The CDR3 DNA follows: TGTGCCAGCAGTACCGACAGTTACGAGCAGTACTTC. Protein product: CASSTDSYEQYF.

The chain has TRBV29-1 and TRBJ1-2; D call uncertain. The ends were cut back, 3 bases at V and 3 bases at J, with 8 bases in the middle. In germline, CDR1 is SQVTM, CDR2 ANQGSEA. The CDR3 contains 12 residues. As DNA, the CDR3 is TGCAGCGTTGATCCGGGAGACTATGGCTACACCTTC. Translated, it gives CSVDPGDYGYTF.

This clone was seen more than once but under ten times. The V and J genes are TRBV3-1 (or the pseudogene TRBV3-2) and TRBJ2-2, with D possibly TRBD1 on 5 matching bases. This CDR3 contains 14 residues. V was shortened by 2 bases and J by 7 bases, with 11 bases between the two germline ends. Germline V lookup: CDR1 LGHDT, CDR2 YNNKEL (reference sequence). CDR3 nucleotide sequence: TGTGCCAGCAGCCAATTTCAGGGTGGCGGGGAGCTGTTTTTT. Protein sequence: CASSQFQGGGELFF.

CDR3 DNA: TGTGCCAGTAGTAAATGGGACAGAGACAATGAGCAGTTCTTC. This gives the protein CASSKWDRDNEQFF. The V and J genes are TRBV19 and TRBJ2-1, with 7 bases lining up with TRBD1. The length of the CDR3 is 14 residues. With V trimmed by 4 bases and J by 5 bases, 5 bases remained unmatched. Looked up from germline, CDR1 is LNHDA and CDR2 is SQIVND (reference sequence).

The chain employs TRBV18 and TRBJ2-1; 10 bases agree with TRBD2. The CDR3 totals 15 residues. Germline trimming cut 2 bases from V and 8 bases from J; bases unmatched to any gene: 6. Germline lookup yields CDR1 KGHSH and CDR2 LQKENI. The CDR3 DNA sequence: TGTGCCAGCTCACCAGGGAGCGGGGGGGCGGATGAGCAGTTCTTC. Translation gives CASSPGSGGADEQFF.

About this clone: Germline is not matched at one junction end, which may reflect a read error. The V and J genes are TRBV29-1 and TRBJ2-1; 10 bases match TRBD2. Germline V gene data show CDR1 as SQVTM and CDR2 as ANQGSEA. CDR3 length: 13 residues. CDR3: CSALAGAYNEQFF. Written as DNA, the CDR3 is TGCAGCGCTCTAGCGGGAGCCTATAATGAGCAGTTCTTC.

The table lists this clone with a count of one. The genes are TRBV6-6 and TRBJ2-1; D not resolved. This CDR3 is built from 14 residues. In germline, CDR1 is MNHNY, CDR2 SVGAGI (reference sequence). The ends were cut back, 6 bases at V and 0 bases at J, with 9 bases in the middle. The CDR3 DNA reads TGTGCCAGCAGCCTTTCGAGCTCCTACAATGAGCAGTTCTTC. Translating gives CASSLSSSYNEQFF.

This clone was picked up a small number of times. The chain couples TRBV4-2 to TRBJ2-5, with 7 bases lining up with TRBD1. V lost 0 bases and J lost 5; bases outside the gene matches: 12. From germline, CDR1 is LGHNA and CDR2 YNFKEQ. The CDR3 totals 17 residues. The DNA of the CDR3 is TGTGCCAGCAGCCAAGATATAACAGGGGAAGAGGGTGAGACCCAGTACTTC. It encodes CASSQDITGEEGETQYF.

The rearrangement joins TRBV19 to TRBJ2-7; 8 bases fit TRBD1. Germline CDR1 is LNHDA and CDR2 is SQIVND (reference sequence). The CDR3 consists of 13 residues. V dropped 7 bases and J dropped 5; count of bases not matched to a gene: 7. The CDR3 DNA follows: TGTGCCAGTACAAGGACAGGGTCGGACGAGCAGTACTTC. It is translated as CASTRTGSDEQYF.

The rearrangement joins TRBV6-6 to TRBJ2-7; a possible D gene is TRBD1 (6 bases). This CDR3 contains 14 residues. Deletions cut 6 bases from V and 2 bases from J, with 14 bases between. CDR1 and CDR2 from the germline V gene are MNHNY and SVGAGI (reference sequence). The chain's CDR3 is CASRPPGQTYEQYF. CDR3 bases: TGTGCCAGCAGACCCCCGGGACAAACCTACGAGCAGTACTTC.

The rearrangement uses TRBV5-1 and TRBJ2-7, with TRBD2 identical over 13 bases. The germline gives CDR1 SGHRS, CDR2 YFSETQ. Trimming cost V 0 bases and J 3 bases; bases outside gene matches: 9. CDR3 length: 18 amino acids. CDR3 sequence: CASSLGAGGLAGLYEQYF. CDR3 sequence (DNA): TGCGCCAGCAGCTTGGGAGCCGGGGGACTAGCGGGACTCTACGAGCAGTACTTC.

The rearrangement uses TRBV5-8 and TRBJ2-1, with 14 nucleotides matching TRBD2. The CDR3 is made up of 17 amino acids. Trimming took 4 bases from V and 6 from J; bases not matched to a gene: 9. Germline CDR1 SGHTS, CDR2 YDEGEE. In DNA, the CDR3 is TGTGCCAGCAGCCGAATGATGACTAGCGGGGGGGTCAATGAGCAGTTCTTC. Its translation is CASSRMMTSGGVNEQFF.

For the CDR3, the DNA is TGTGCCAGCAGCTTAGGACTGGATAATTCACCCCTCCACTTT. It specifies CASSLGLDNSPLHF. This rearrangement joins TRBV5-6 to TRBJ1-6; D remains ambiguous. The germline gives CDR1 SGHDT, CDR2 YYEEEE. The ends were cut back, 2 bases at V and 5 bases at J, with 8 bases in the middle. The CDR3 runs to 14 residues.